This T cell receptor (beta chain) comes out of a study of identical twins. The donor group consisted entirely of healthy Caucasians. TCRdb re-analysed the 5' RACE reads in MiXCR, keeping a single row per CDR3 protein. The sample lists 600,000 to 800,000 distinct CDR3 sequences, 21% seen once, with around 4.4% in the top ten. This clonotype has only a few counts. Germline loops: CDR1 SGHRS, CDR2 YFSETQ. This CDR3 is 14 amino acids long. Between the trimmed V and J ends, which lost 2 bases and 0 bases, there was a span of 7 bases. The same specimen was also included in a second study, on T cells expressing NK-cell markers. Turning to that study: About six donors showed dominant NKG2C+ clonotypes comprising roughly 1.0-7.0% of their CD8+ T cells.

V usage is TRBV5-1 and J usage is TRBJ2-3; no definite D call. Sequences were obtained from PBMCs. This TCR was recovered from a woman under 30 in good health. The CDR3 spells CASSLAHSTDTQYF. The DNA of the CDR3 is TGCGCCAGCAGCTTAGCTCACAGCACAGATACGCAGTATTTT.